Listed below are T cell receptor beta chains from one sample, sequenced in a study of cytomegalovirus exposure and HLA in healthy donors. Clones were read by immunoSEQ multiplex PCR, and TCRdb kept only the in-frame ones, dropping some. The repertoire includes roughly 130,000 clones, approximately 86% of them detected once, and around 0.51% sits in the top ten. The material sequenced was PBMCs. The receptor set was obtained from a woman aged 40 to 55 in good health and CMV-seronegative. Each CDR3 is given with its conserved first and last residue. Fields, in order: D gene, V gene, J gene, clone size, CDR3 protein, CDR3 DNA. A D gene is named only where the DNA matches it firmly. Where a row states a size, it is once, few, many or the class of an expanded clone; other rows omit it.

TRBD1	TRBV5-1	TRBJ1-1	-	CASSSTGGSRNTEAFF	TGCGCCAGCAGCTCAACAGGGGGAAGTAGGAACACTGAAGCTTTCTTT
-	TRBV11-3	TRBJ2-7	few	CASSLVTDEQYF	TGTGCCAGCAGCTTAGTAACAGACGAGCAGTACTTC
TRBD1	TRBV2	TRBJ1-1	-	CASRLQGENTEAFF	TGTGCCAGCAGGTTACAGGGGGAGAACACTGAAGCTTTCTTT
-	TRBV11-3	TRBJ1-5	-	CASSLNRDQPQHF	TGTGCCAGCAGCTTGAACAGGGATCAGCCCCAGCATTTT
TRBD2	TRBV6-5	TRBJ2-1	-	CASSYSGTTPGNEQFF	TGTGCCAGCAGTTACTCCGGGACTACCCCAGGGAATGAGCAGTTCTTC
TRBD1	TRBV10-3	TRBJ2-7	once	CAISRQGSSREQYF	TGTGCCATCAGTCGACAGGGCTCGTCTCGGGAGCAGTACTTC
-	TRBV7-2	TRBJ1-2	-	CASSFGINYGYTF	TGTGCCAGCAGCTTCGGGATTAACTATGGCTACACCTTC
TRBD1	TRBV5-1	TRBJ2-1	-	CASSLAGGQGASEQFF	TGCGCCAGCAGCTTGGCGGGGGGACAGGGGGCAAGTGAGCAGTTCTTC
-	TRBV7-7	TRBJ2-7	-	CASSPSWQGGEQYF	TGTGCTAGCTCCCCTTCCTGGCAGGGAGGCGAGCAGTACTTC
-	TRBV2	TRBJ1-5	-	CASRTDSNSNQPQHF	TGTGCCAGCAGGACGGACAGTAATAGCAATCAGCCCCAGCATTTT
TRBD1	TRBV5-1	TRBJ2-3	-	CASAPGQNTDTQYF	TGCGCCAGCGCCCCGGGACAGAACACAGATACGCAGTATTTT
TRBD1	TRBV27	TRBJ1-1	-	CASRTGGATNTEAFF	TGTGCCAGCAGAACAGGGGGCGCGACAAACACTGAAGCTTTCTTT
TRBD2	TRBV6-1	TRBJ2-7	-	CASSLQRGPYEQYF	TGTGCCAGCAGTTTACAGCGGGGGCCCTACGAGCAGTACTTC
TRBD1	TRBV7-2	TRBJ1-1	-	CASSLTGQGAGAFF	TGTGCCAGCAGTCTCACGGGACAGGGGGCTGGGGCTTTCTTT